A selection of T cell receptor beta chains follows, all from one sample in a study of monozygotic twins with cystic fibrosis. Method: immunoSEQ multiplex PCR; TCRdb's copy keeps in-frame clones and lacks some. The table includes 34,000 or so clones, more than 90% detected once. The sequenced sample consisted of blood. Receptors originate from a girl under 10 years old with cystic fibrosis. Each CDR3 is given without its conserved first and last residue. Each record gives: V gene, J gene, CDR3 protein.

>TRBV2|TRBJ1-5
ASSLGGGRSNQPQH
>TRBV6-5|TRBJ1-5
ASSYRRTAGQPQH
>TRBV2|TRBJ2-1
ASIGYTDNEQF
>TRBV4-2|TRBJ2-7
ASSQGGDGLYEQY
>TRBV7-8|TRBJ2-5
ASSWGYFAGVPETQY
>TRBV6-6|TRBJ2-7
ASSYSMYREQY
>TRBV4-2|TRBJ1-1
ASSQDRAGGTEAF
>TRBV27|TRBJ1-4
ASRIRGTNEKLF
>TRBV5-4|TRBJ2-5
ASSFGDFQETQY
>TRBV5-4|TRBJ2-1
ASSFEAGGWRFYNEQF
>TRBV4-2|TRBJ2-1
ASKDRGNNEQF
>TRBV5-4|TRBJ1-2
ASTSGTGGVPYGYT
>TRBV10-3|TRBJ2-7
AISDPGGTSYEQY
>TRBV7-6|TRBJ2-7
ASSLGRGGIYEQY
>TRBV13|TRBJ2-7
ASSLTTETYEQY
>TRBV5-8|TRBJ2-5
ASTLGRGQGGVETQY
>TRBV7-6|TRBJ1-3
ASSQTGAGGNTIY
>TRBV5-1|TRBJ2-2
ASSPPRLVSGELF
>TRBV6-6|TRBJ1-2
ASSYGRQGQLQGYT
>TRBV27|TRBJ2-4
ASSSQPQLAGALAKNIQY
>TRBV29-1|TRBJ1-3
SVELPGGNTIY
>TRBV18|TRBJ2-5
ASSPGPTGRETQY
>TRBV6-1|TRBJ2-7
ASSSMAASYEQY
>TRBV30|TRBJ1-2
AWSEQDWGT
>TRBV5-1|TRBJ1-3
ASSSGEASGNTIY
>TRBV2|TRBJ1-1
ASSGDHNTEAF
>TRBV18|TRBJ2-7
ASSPSATSEQY
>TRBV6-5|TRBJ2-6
ASSPGHSGANVLT
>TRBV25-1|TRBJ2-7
ASSDSGGNEQY
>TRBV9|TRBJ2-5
ASSVDGSGGQTQY
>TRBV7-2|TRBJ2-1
ASSSGGLAGGREQF
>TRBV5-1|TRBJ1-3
ASRPGLGRAPDGTIY
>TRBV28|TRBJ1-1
ASRPGTRNTEAF
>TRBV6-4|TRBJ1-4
ASSDSGAGSLVANEKLF
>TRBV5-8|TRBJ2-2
ASSPELAGEDGELF
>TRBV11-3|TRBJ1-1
ASSLVGDTEAF
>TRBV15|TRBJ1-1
ATSRDGVGSAEAF
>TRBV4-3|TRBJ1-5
ASSQDWAGGPYQPQH
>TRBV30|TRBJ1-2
AWSKRVGEAQRDRRNYGYT
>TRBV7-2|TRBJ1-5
ASSFGTGGGQPQH